These 27 T cell receptor beta chains were sequenced from one sample in a study of T-cell memory formation after mild COVID-19. TCRdb re-analysed the 5' RACE reads in MiXCR, keeping a single row per CDR3 protein. There are around 450,000 distinct CDR3 sequences in the sample; around 24% occur only once, and about 8.7% lies in the top ten. The specimen sequenced was PBMCs or a T cell subset sorted from them (not recorded which). The receptor source for this set is an adult woman who had mild COVID-19 (a few samples of this study predate the infection). Cell type and time point are not known.

The CDR3 region has the DNA TGTGCCAGCAGCACCCGACAGGGGAAGGATACTGAAGCTTTCTTT. It encodes CASSTRQGKDTEAFF. The genes are TRBV7-9 and TRBJ1-1, with 8 bases aligning to TRBD1. Per germline, CDR1 SEHNR and CDR2 FQNEAQ (reference sequence). V shed 5 bases, J shed 5 bases, and the junction held 10 bases outside the gene matches. This CDR3 comprises 15 residues.

In its sample, this clonotype was seen a few times. The J gene is TRBJ2-7, the V gene TRBV6-5; D possibly uses TRBD1 or TRBD2 (5 bases each). The germline V gene has CDR1 MNHEY and CDR2 SVGAGI. Trimming removed 11 bases from V and 6 bases from J, with 17 bases in between. The CDR3 length is 12 residues. The CDR3 nucleotides read TGTGCCGTATCAGGAAACGGGGCCGAGCAGTACTTC. Translating gives CAVSGNGAEQYF.

The gene calls are TRBV5-1 and TRBJ2-1; the D gene is possibly TRBD2 (6 bases). CDR3 length: 14 amino acids. The ends were cut back, 6 bases at V and 0 bases at J, with 10 bases in the middle. Germline V gives CDR1 SGHRS, CDR2 YFSETQ. CDR3 sequence: CASKAGISYNEQFF. In DNA form, the CDR3 reads TGCGCCAGCAAAGCGGGTATCTCCTACAATGAGCAGTTCTTC.

For this clonotype: The junction shows a germline mismatch at one end, possibly a read error. The V call is TRBV7-7, the J call TRBJ2-3; D may be TRBD1 (5 bases). In germline, CDR1 is SSHAT, CDR2 FNYEAQ (reference sequence). This CDR3 spans 14 amino acids. The CDR3 spells CASSFTGGSDTQYF. CDR3 bases: TGTGCTAGCAGCTTCACAGGCGGCTCGGATACGCAGTATTTT. Filled out from reference TRBV7-7 and TRBJ2-3, the complete variable domain reads GAGVSQSPRYKVTKRGQDVTLRCDPISSHATLYWYQQALGQGPEFLTYFNYEAQPDKSGLPSDRFSAERPEGSISTLTIQRTEQRDSAMYRCASSFTGGSDTQYFGPGTRLTVL.

The chain combines TRBV3-1 with TRBJ1-6, with D possibly being TRBD1 (5 bases). CDR3 length equals 14 residues. Trimming cost V 0 bases and J 10 bases, with 10 bases left between them. Germline V lookup: CDR1 LGHDT, CDR2 YNNKEL (reference sequence). As DNA, the CDR3 is TGTGCCAGCAGCCAAGAGAGGGGATCCTCACCCCTCCACTTT. Translated, it gives CASSQERGSSPLHF.

J is TRBJ2-1 and V is TRBV3-1; D perhaps matches TRBD2 (7 bases). The germline CDR1 and CDR2 sequences are LGHDT and YNNKEL (reference sequence). This CDR3 spans 18 amino acids. The germline V and J ends were trimmed by 1 base and 9 bases, with 25 bases remaining between them. The CDR3 sequence is CASSQGHNGQSGRGEQFF. CDR3 nucleotide sequence: TGTGCCAGCAGCCAAGGGCACAACGGACAGTCTGGGAGGGGTGAGCAGTTCTTC.

Concerning this clonotype: This CDR3 fails to terminate in the conserved phenylalanine or tryptophan, so it likely reflects a read error. V gene TRBV19 combines with J gene TRBJ1-6, with 7 bases matching TRBD1. The V and J ends lost 6 bases and 6 bases, in that order; junction bases with no gene match: 11. Looked up from germline, CDR1 is LNHDA and CDR2 is SQIVND (reference sequence). The CDR3 has 16 residues. This CDR3 is CASRETGFGLNSPLHL. The DNA for the CDR3 is TGTGCCAGTAGAGAGACAGGGTTCGGGCTTAATTCACCCCTCCACTTA.

The table lists this clonotype with a few counts. The gene calls are TRBV7-3 and TRBJ1-1, with TRBD1 matching over 7 bases. After removal of 3 bases from V and 9 bases from J, the junction contained 4 bases not matched to a gene. CDR1 and CDR2 (germline): SGHTA, FQGTGA. This CDR3 region has 12 residues. Written as DNA, the CDR3 is TGTGCCAGCAGCTTCTCACAGGGGCAAGCTTTCTTT. Residues: CASSFSQGQAFF.

In its sample, this clonotype was seen a few times. The chain uses TRBV20-1 and TRBJ2-1; D perhaps matches TRBD2 (5 bases). The CDR3 has 14 residues. Trimming took off 3 bases at V and 0 bases at J, with 9 bases between the two ends. CDR1 is DFQATT, CDR2 SNEGSKA, per germline (reference sequence). The CDR3 DNA reads as TGCAGTGCTAGGGACTCGAGCTCCTACAATGAGCAGTTCTTC. It codes for CSARDSSSYNEQFF.

This clonotype came up once. At one boundary the junction diverges from the germline segment, which might be a read error. The chain recombines TRBV11-2 with TRBJ2-5; D gene uncertain. Germline CDR1 reads SGHAT; CDR2 reads FQNNGV. CDR3 length equals 12 residues. For the CDR3, the DNA is TGTGCCAGCAGCTTGGGCTTAGAGACCAAGTACTTC. The encoded protein is CASSLGLETKYF.

The gene calls are TRBV12-3 or TRBV12-4 and TRBJ2-7; D is unresolved. V lost 4 bases, J lost 5 bases, and 6 bases lay in between. This CDR3 comprises 11 residues. Here the CDR3 DNA reads TGTGCCAGCAGTTCCCGTCACGAGCAGTACTTC. Its translation is CASSSRHEQYF.

This clonotype was counted only a few times. The chain is built from TRBV12-3 or TRBV12-4 and TRBJ2-7; 15 bases match TRBD2. V was pared by 1 base and J by 2 bases, with 9 bases of the junction left unmatched. The CDR3 is made up of 19 amino acids. The CDR3 spells CASSLEGLAGGYLTYEQYF. CDR3 in DNA: TGTGCCAGCAGTTTAGAGGGACTAGCGGGGGGCTATCTCACCTACGAGCAGTACTTC.

Only a few counts were recorded for this clonotype. V usage is TRBV29-1 and J usage is TRBJ1-1; perhaps TRBD1 as D (5 bases). The CDR3 is 16 amino acids. V gave up 3 bases and J gave up 6 bases, with 23 bases separating them. Per the germline V gene, CDR1 is SQVTM and CDR2 is ANQGSEA. CDR3 sequence: CSVDLEEGWEGSEAFF. For the CDR3, the DNA is TGCAGCGTTGATCTCGAAGAGGGGTGGGAGGGATCTGAAGCTTTCTTT.

This clonotype has a count of ten or more. V usage is TRBV29-1 and J usage is TRBJ2-1; D perhaps matches TRBD1 (6 bases). The CDR3 sequence is 13 residues long. Germline-derived CDR1 and CDR2 are SQVTM and ANQGSEA. Deletions cut 3 bases from V and 7 bases from J, with 13 bases between. The CDR3 sequence: CSVEGAGLNEQFF. In DNA, the CDR3 is TGCAGCGTTGAGGGGGCCGGTTTAAATGAGCAGTTCTTC.

This chain connects TRBV7-6 to TRBJ2-7; the match to TRBD1 covers 8 bases. This CDR3 has 12 amino acids. Germline V gene lookup returns CDR1 SGHVS and CDR2 FNYEAQ. V trimming: 6 bases; J trimming: 6 bases; junction bases outside the gene matches: 4. The CDR3 region has the DNA TGTGCCAGCAGGACAGGGGAGAGCGAGCAGTACTTC. This translates into CASRTGESEQYF.

This clonotype was seen a few times. The chain uses TRBV7-9 and TRBJ2-7; D gene ambiguous. CDR1 SEHNR and CDR2 FQNEAQ come from the germline V gene (reference sequence). The CDR3 runs to 13 residues. V lost 5 bases to trimming and J lost 4 bases, with 12 bases between them. The CDR3 bases are TGTGCCAGCAGCATAGTACGCGAGTACGAGCAGTACTTC. Its translation: CASSIVREYEQYF.

The rearrangement joins TRBV6-1 to TRBJ1-1; D is undetermined. The V end was cut by 8 bases, the J end by 1 base, with 11 bases between. Germline assignment: CDR1 MNHNS and CDR2 SASEGT. The CDR3 sequence is 13 residues long. The CDR3 DNA sequence: TGTGCCAGCCGAAAAGAGGAGAACACTGAAGCTTTCTTT. This sequence encodes CASRKEENTEAFF.

The rearrangement joins TRBV18 to TRBJ2-7, with D perhaps matching TRBD2 (5 bases). CDR1 KGHSH and CDR2 LQKENI come from the germline V gene. The CDR3 extends over 17 amino acids. Trimming took off 3 bases at V and 4 bases at J, with 22 bases between the two ends. CDR3 DNA: TGTGCCAGCTCACCCCCGAACCCGACGGGGAATGGTTACGAGCAGTACTTC. Protein sequence: CASSPPNPTGNGYEQYF.

The chain links TRBV5-6 to TRBJ2-7; the D gene is possibly TRBD2 (6 bases). The CDR3 length is 13 residues. Germline values: CDR1 SGHDT, CDR2 YYEEEE. V lost 0 bases, J lost 3 bases, and 7 bases lay in between. The CDR3 loop reads CASSLASVYEQYF. CDR3 sequence (DNA): TGTGCCAGCAGCTTGGCTAGCGTCTACGAGCAGTACTTC.

V is TRBV10-3 and J is TRBJ2-7; 9 bases agree with TRBD1. Germline trimming cut 1 base from V and 2 bases from J; bases unmatched to any gene: 12. The CDR3 covers 18 residues. Germline V gene sequence: CDR1 ENHRY, CDR2 SYGVKD. This chain's CDR3 is CAISEYDMGQGPPYEQYF. CDR3 nucleotide sequence: TGTGCCATCAGTGAGTACGATATGGGACAGGGCCCACCCTACGAGCAGTACTTC.

This clonotype was seen a few times. V gene TRBV19 combines with J gene TRBJ2-3; 7 nucleotides match TRBD2. V lost 3 bases to trimming and J lost 2 bases; unmatched junction nucleotides: 5. The germline gives CDR1 LNHDA, CDR2 SQIVND (reference sequence). The CDR3 is 15 residues long. CDR3 protein: CASSIAGRATDTQYF. In DNA form, the CDR3 reads TGTGCCAGTAGTATCGCAGGGAGGGCCACAGATACGCAGTATTTT.

The chain employs TRBV20-1 and TRBJ2-7, with D perhaps given as TRBD1 or TRBD2 (5 bases each). This CDR3 has 14 amino acids. V was clipped by 6 bases and J by 3 bases, with 18 bases between them. From germline, CDR1 is DFQATT and CDR2 SNEGSKA (reference sequence). The CDR3 here is CSAATWGKSYEQYF. The CDR3 DNA reads TGCAGTGCCGCCACCTGGGGGAAAAGCTACGAGCAGTACTTC.

This clonotype occurred a few times. The chain has TRBV3-1 and TRBJ2-3; D is unclear. Trimming took 2 bases from V and 3 from J, leaving 15 bases between them. The CDR3 has 16 amino acids. Looked up from germline, CDR1 is LGHDT and CDR2 is YNNKEL (reference sequence). CDR3 sequence (DNA): TGTGCCAGCAGCCAACAGAGCACCCCGGCGACAGATACGCAGTATTTT. Amino acid sequence: CASSQQSTPATDTQYF.

Only a few counts were recorded for this clonotype. V and J are TRBV6-1 and TRBJ2-1, with D possibly TRBD2 on 6 matching bases. Per germline, CDR1 MNHNS and CDR2 SASEGT. CDR3 size: 14 residues. Trimming cost V 6 bases and J 9 bases, with 18 bases left between them. The CDR3 protein is CASRVAEGPFEQFF. The CDR3 coding sequence is TGTGCCAGCAGAGTTGCGGAGGGGCCCTTTGAGCAGTTCTTC.

The chain combines TRBV9 with TRBJ2-5; D gene ambiguous. In germline, CDR1 is SGDLS, CDR2 YYNGEE. V gave up 3 bases and J gave up 3 bases, with 9 bases separating them. The CDR3 consists of 13 residues. In nucleotides, the CDR3 is TGTGCCAGCAGCGCGGTCCCTGAAGAGACCCAGTACTTC. It is translated as CASSAVPEETQYF.

This clonotype occurred a few times. This chain connects TRBV20-1 to TRBJ2-5, with 8 bases aligning to TRBD2. The CDR3 contains 14 residues. In germline, CDR1 is DFQATT, CDR2 SNEGSKA (reference sequence). V shed 4 bases and J 4 bases; nucleotides not matched to a gene: 8. The CDR3 reads CSAKTGGPIETQYF. Here the CDR3 DNA reads TGCAGTGCTAAAACGGGGGGGCCGATAGAGACCCAGTACTTC.

This clonotype was counted only a few times. V and J are TRBV18 and TRBJ2-3; D is perhaps TRBD1 (5 bases). Trimming removed 5 bases from V and 0 bases from J, with 12 bases in between. The V gene's germline CDR1 is KGHSH and CDR2 LQKENI. The CDR3 totals 15 residues. The CDR3: CASSIRTTSTDTQYF. The CDR3 DNA sequence: TGTGCCAGCTCAATAAGGACAACTAGCACAGATACGCAGTATTTT.